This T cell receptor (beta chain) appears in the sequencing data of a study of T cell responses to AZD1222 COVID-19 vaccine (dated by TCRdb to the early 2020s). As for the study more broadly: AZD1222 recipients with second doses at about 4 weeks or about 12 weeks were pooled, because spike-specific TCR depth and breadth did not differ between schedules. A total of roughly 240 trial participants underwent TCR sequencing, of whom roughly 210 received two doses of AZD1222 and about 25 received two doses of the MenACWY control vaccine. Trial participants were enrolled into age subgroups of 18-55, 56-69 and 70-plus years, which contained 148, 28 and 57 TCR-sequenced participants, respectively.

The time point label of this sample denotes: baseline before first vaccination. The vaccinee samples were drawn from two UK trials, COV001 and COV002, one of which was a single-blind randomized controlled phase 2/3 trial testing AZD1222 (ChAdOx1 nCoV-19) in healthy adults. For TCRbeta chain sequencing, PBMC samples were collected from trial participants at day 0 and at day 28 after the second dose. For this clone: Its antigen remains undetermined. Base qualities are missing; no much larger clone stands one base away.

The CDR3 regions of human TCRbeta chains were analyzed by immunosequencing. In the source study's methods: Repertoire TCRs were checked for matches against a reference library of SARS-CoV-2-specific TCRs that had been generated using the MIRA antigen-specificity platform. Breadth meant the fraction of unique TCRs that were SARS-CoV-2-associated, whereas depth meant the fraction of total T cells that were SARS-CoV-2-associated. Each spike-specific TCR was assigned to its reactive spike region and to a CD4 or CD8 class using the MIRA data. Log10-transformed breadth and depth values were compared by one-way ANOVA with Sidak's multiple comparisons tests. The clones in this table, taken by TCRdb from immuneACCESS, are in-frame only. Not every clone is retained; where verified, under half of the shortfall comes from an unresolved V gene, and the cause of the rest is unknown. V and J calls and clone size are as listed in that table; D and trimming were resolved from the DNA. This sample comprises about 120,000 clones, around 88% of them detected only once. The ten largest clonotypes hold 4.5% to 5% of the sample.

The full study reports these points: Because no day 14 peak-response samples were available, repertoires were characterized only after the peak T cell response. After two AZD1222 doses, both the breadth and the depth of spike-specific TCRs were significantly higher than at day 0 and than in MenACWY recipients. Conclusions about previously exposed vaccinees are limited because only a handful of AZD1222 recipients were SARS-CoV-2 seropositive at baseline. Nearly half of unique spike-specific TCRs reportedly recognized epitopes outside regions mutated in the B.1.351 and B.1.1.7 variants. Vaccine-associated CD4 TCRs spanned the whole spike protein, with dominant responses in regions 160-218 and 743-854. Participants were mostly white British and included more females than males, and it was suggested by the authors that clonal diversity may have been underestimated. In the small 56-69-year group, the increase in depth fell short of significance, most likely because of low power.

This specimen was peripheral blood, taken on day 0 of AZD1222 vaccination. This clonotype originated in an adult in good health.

The sequenced DNA: TGTGCCAGCAGCTTCCCGAACACCGGGGAGCTGTTTTTT. Translated, this gives CASSFPNTGELFF. The chain was built from TRBV7-2 and TRBJ2-2; the D gene cannot be named for sure. The germline V gene supplies CDR1 SGHTA and CDR2 FQGNSA. V gives up 3 bases and J gives up 0 bases, and the segment between their germline ends measures 2 bases. The CDR3 holds 13 amino acids from the cysteine to the phenylalanine. Of the read, only the CDR3 DNA is kept; its 39 bases are in frame from base 1.